These T cell receptor beta chains were read from a single sample in a study of shared clonotypes between healthy human individuals. TCRdb's table, derived via immunoSEQ multiplex PCR, lists solely in-frame clones and lacks some. This sample has about 1.9 million clones, with around 93% found just once. What was sequenced was naive CD8+ T cells from PBMCs. These receptors all stem from a young man in good health. Some clones in this sample may be carry-over from other donors' samples. Each CDR3 is given with its conserved first and last residue. The order of the fields is V gene, D gene, J gene, clone size, CDR3 protein, CDR3 DNA. D genes are given only for firm matches. Expanded clones are given a class, and other clones once, few, many or no size at all.

v_call: TRBV27
d_call: NA
j_call: TRBJ1-2
clone_size: NA
cdr3_aa: CASSFSRDYGYTF
cdr3_nt: TGTGCCAGCAGTTTCAGCAGGGACTATGGCTACACCTTC

v_call: TRBV19
d_call: NA
j_call: TRBJ1-1
clone_size: NA
cdr3_aa: CASINPQGYPEAFF
cdr3_nt: TGTGCCAGTATTAACCCACAGGGTTACCCTGAAGCTTTCTTT

v_call: TRBV6-5
d_call: NA
j_call: TRBJ1-3
clone_size: NA
cdr3_aa: CASSYSGWGDTIYF
cdr3_nt: TGTGCCAGCAGTTACTCGGGATGGGGGGACACCATATATTTT

v_call: TRBV27
d_call: TRBD1
j_call: TRBJ2-7
clone_size: few
cdr3_aa: CASSPWTGSYEQYF
cdr3_nt: TGTGCCAGCAGTCCCTGGACAGGGTCCTACGAGCAGTACTTC

v_call: TRBV5-4
d_call: NA
j_call: TRBJ1-1
clone_size: NA
cdr3_aa: CASRSGQMNTEAFF
cdr3_nt: TGTGCCAGCAGGTCGGGACAAATGAACACTGAAGCTTTCTTT

v_call: TRBV7-9
d_call: NA
j_call: TRBJ2-3
clone_size: once
cdr3_aa: CASSPPSTDTQYF
cdr3_nt: TGTGCCAGCAGCCCCCCCTCCACAGATACGCAGTATTTT

v_call: TRBV27
d_call: TRBD2
j_call: TRBJ2-5
clone_size: NA
cdr3_aa: CASSWGGGTSRTQYF
cdr3_nt: TGTGCCAGCAGTTGGGGGGGTGGGACCTCCAGGACCCAGTACTTC

v_call: TRBV7-9
d_call: NA
j_call: TRBJ2-3
clone_size: NA
cdr3_aa: CASSSGVDTQYF
cdr3_nt: TGTGCCAGCAGCTCAGGAGTAGATACGCAGTATTTT

v_call: TRBV5-1
d_call: NA
j_call: TRBJ1-1
clone_size: NA
cdr3_aa: CASSPDSLNTEAFF
cdr3_nt: TGCGCCAGCAGCCCGGACAGTTTGAACACTGAAGCTTTCTTT

v_call: TRBV9
d_call: TRBD2
j_call: TRBJ2-2
clone_size: NA
cdr3_aa: CASSVGLAGVGELFF
cdr3_nt: TGTGCCAGCAGCGTAGGGCTAGCGGGAGTAGGGGAGCTGTTTTTT

v_call: TRBV7-8
d_call: NA
j_call: TRBJ1-1
clone_size: NA
cdr3_aa: CASSLLVPNTEAFF
cdr3_nt: TGTGCCAGCAGCTTATTAGTCCCGAACACTGAAGCTTTCTTT

v_call: TRBV2
d_call: NA
j_call: TRBJ2-3
clone_size: NA
cdr3_aa: CASSGRGQGIDTQYF
cdr3_nt: TGTGCCAGCAGTGGGAGGGGTCAGGGTATCGATACGCAGTATTTT

v_call: TRBV10-3
d_call: TRBD2
j_call: TRBJ2-1
clone_size: NA
cdr3_aa: CAISESSGTSGLEQFF
cdr3_nt: TGTGCCATCAGTGAGTCCTCCGGGACTAGCGGACTGGAGCAGTTCTTC

v_call: TRBV5-4
d_call: NA
j_call: TRBJ1-1
clone_size: NA
cdr3_aa: CASSLGGMRDLGSTEAFF
cdr3_nt: TGTGCCAGCAGCTTGGGGGGCATGCGGGATTTGGGGAGTACTGAAGCTTTCTTT

v_call: TRBV5-1
d_call: NA
j_call: TRBJ2-7
clone_size: NA
cdr3_aa: CASSLVVAAYEQYF
cdr3_nt: TGCGCCAGCAGCTTGGTAGTGGCAGCCTACGAGCAGTACTTC

v_call: TRBV10-3
d_call: NA
j_call: TRBJ2-7
clone_size: NA
cdr3_aa: CAITAELPWKPYEQYF
cdr3_nt: TGTGCCATCACCGCCGAACTCCCGTGGAAACCCTACGAGCAGTACTTC

v_call: TRBV5-6
d_call: TRBD1
j_call: TRBJ2-5
clone_size: NA
cdr3_aa: CASSPTGGHKTQYF
cdr3_nt: TGTGCCAGCAGCCCGACAGGGGGCCACAAGACCCAGTACTTC

v_call: TRBV5-5
d_call: NA
j_call: TRBJ2-7
clone_size: NA
cdr3_aa: CASSPASTVSYEQYF
cdr3_nt: TGTGCCAGCAGCCCGGCCTCGACGGTTTCCTACGAGCAGTACTTC

v_call: TRBV21-1
d_call: NA
j_call: TRBJ2-3
clone_size: NA
cdr3_aa: CASSKPSGRASDTQYF
cdr3_nt: TGTGCCAGCAGCAAACCTAGCGGGAGGGCCAGTGATACGCAGTATTTT

v_call: TRBV19
d_call: TRBD1
j_call: TRBJ1-1
clone_size: NA
cdr3_aa: CATLNRGANTEAFF
cdr3_nt: TGTGCCACCCTAAACAGGGGTGCAAACACTGAAGCTTTCTTT

v_call: TRBV7-8
d_call: NA
j_call: TRBJ2-5
clone_size: NA
cdr3_aa: CASSSTRRATETQYF
cdr3_nt: TGTGCCAGCAGCTCAACTCGGAGGGCCACCGAGACCCAGTACTTC

v_call: TRBV15
d_call: NA
j_call: TRBJ2-5
clone_size: once
cdr3_aa: CATSRESWETQYF
cdr3_nt: TGTGCCACCAGCAGAGAATCCTGGGAGACCCAGTACTTC

v_call: TRBV28
d_call: TRBD2
j_call: TRBJ2-7
clone_size: NA
cdr3_aa: CASSRVRREGAYEQYF
cdr3_nt: TGTGCCAGCAGTCGCGTACGGCGGGAGGGGGCCTACGAGCAGTACTTC

v_call: TRBV27
d_call: NA
j_call: TRBJ2-7
clone_size: NA
cdr3_aa: CASSPGTPLRAYEQYF
cdr3_nt: TGTGCCAGCAGCCCCGGAACACCTCTGAGGGCCTACGAGCAGTACTTC

v_call: TRBV5-1
d_call: TRBD2
j_call: TRBJ2-1
clone_size: NA
cdr3_aa: CASSPPGLAGFNEQFF
cdr3_nt: TGCGCCAGCAGCCCGCCGGGACTAGCGGGATTCAATGAGCAGTTCTTC

v_call: TRBV11-2
d_call: NA
j_call: TRBJ1-1
clone_size: NA
cdr3_aa: CASSLVAGWQAFF
cdr3_nt: TGTGCCAGCAGCTTAGTGGCAGGGTGGCAGGCTTTCTTT

v_call: TRBV6-1
d_call: TRBD2
j_call: TRBJ2-7
clone_size: once
cdr3_aa: CASSEGAGGNYEQYF
cdr3_nt: TGTGCCAGCAGTGAAGGGGCGGGAGGGAATTACGAGCAGTACTTC

v_call: TRBV27
d_call: TRBD1
j_call: TRBJ1-1
clone_size: once
cdr3_aa: CASSSLTTGGLGEAFF
cdr3_nt: TGTGCCAGCAGTTCCCTAACGACAGGGGGACTTGGTGAAGCTTTCTTT

v_call: TRBV13
d_call: TRBD1
j_call: TRBJ2-1
clone_size: NA
cdr3_aa: CASSASGTGGINEQFF
cdr3_nt: TGTGCCAGCAGCGCCTCCGGGACAGGGGGTATCAATGAGCAGTTCTTC

v_call: TRBV29-1
d_call: NA
j_call: TRBJ2-2
clone_size: NA
cdr3_aa: CSVAGNTGELFF
cdr3_nt: TGCAGCGTTGCGGGGAACACCGGGGAGCTGTTTTTT

v_call: TRBV27
d_call: TRBD1
j_call: TRBJ2-5
clone_size: NA
cdr3_aa: CASRETGSETQYF
cdr3_nt: TGTGCCAGCAGGGAGACAGGGTCCGAGACCCAGTACTTC

v_call: TRBV9
d_call: NA
j_call: TRBJ1-2
clone_size: NA
cdr3_aa: CASSVAQKGSGGNYGYTF
cdr3_nt: TGTGCCAGCAGCGTAGCTCAGAAGGGTTCCGGGGGGAACTATGGCTACACCTTC

v_call: TRBV5-4
d_call: NA
j_call: TRBJ2-2
clone_size: NA
cdr3_aa: CASYRESGELFF
cdr3_nt: TGTGCCAGCTACAGGGAGAGCGGGGAGCTGTTTTTT

v_call: TRBV29-1
d_call: NA
j_call: TRBJ1-1
clone_size: NA
cdr3_aa: CSVESGAGEAFF
cdr3_nt: TGCAGCGTTGAGTCGGGGGCCGGTGAAGCTTTCTTT

v_call: TRBV28
d_call: NA
j_call: TRBJ1-2
clone_size: NA
cdr3_aa: CATFEVGDYGYTF
cdr3_nt: TGTGCCACTTTCGAGGTGGGGGACTATGGCTACACCTTC

v_call: TRBV28
d_call: NA
j_call: TRBJ1-4
clone_size: NA
cdr3_aa: CASSWASLNEKLFF
cdr3_nt: TGTGCCAGCTCGTGGGCCAGCCTTAATGAAAAACTGTTTTTT

v_call: TRBV7-9
d_call: NA
j_call: TRBJ2-3
clone_size: NA
cdr3_aa: CASSSSPAAGTTDTQYF
cdr3_nt: TGTGCCAGCAGCTCTTCCCCGGCGGCAGGGACCACAGATACGCAGTATTTT

v_call: TRBV28
d_call: NA
j_call: TRBJ1-1
clone_size: NA
cdr3_aa: CASSLIQMNTEAFF
cdr3_nt: TGTGCCAGCAGTTTAATCCAAATGAACACTGAAGCTTTCTTT

v_call: TRBV27
d_call: NA
j_call: TRBJ1-5
clone_size: NA
cdr3_aa: CASATGTLDQPQHF
cdr3_nt: TGTGCCAGCGCCACCGGGACGCTTGATCAGCCCCAGCATTTT

v_call: TRBV7-9
d_call: TRBD2
j_call: TRBJ2-1
clone_size: NA
cdr3_aa: CASSSPRAGGPYEQFF
cdr3_nt: TGTGCCAGCAGCTCTCCCAGGGCGGGAGGGCCATATGAGCAGTTCTTC

v_call: TRBV13
d_call: TRBD2
j_call: TRBJ2-2
clone_size: NA
cdr3_aa: CASSLAGAGDLTGGELFF
cdr3_nt: TGTGCCAGCAGCTTAGCAGGCGCGGGAGACTTGACGGGCGGGGAGCTGTTTTTT

v_call: TRBV7-9
d_call: TRBD1
j_call: TRBJ2-1
clone_size: NA
cdr3_aa: CASSRSTGVWNEQFF
cdr3_nt: TGTGCCAGCAGCCGTTCTACAGGGGTTTGGAATGAGCAGTTCTTC

v_call: TRBV28
d_call: NA
j_call: TRBJ1-1
clone_size: NA
cdr3_aa: CASSLEAKSTEAFF
cdr3_nt: TGTGCCAGCAGTTTGGAAGCTAAAAGCACTGAAGCTTTCTTT

v_call: TRBV28
d_call: TRBD2
j_call: TRBJ2-7
clone_size: NA
cdr3_aa: CASSYTQEAGVSYEQYF
cdr3_nt: TGTGCCAGCAGCTATACGCAGGAAGCGGGAGTATCCTACGAGCAGTACTTC

v_call: TRBV4-1
d_call: TRBD1
j_call: TRBJ2-7
clone_size: NA
cdr3_aa: CASSQGQGDYEQYF
cdr3_nt: TGCGCCAGCAGCCAAGGACAGGGGGATTACGAGCAGTACTTC

v_call: TRBV7-2
d_call: NA
j_call: TRBJ1-3
clone_size: NA
cdr3_aa: CASSLAGAGNTIYF
cdr3_nt: TGTGCCAGCAGCTTAGCGGGGGCAGGAAACACCATATATTTT

v_call: TRBV7-9
d_call: NA
j_call: TRBJ1-1
clone_size: NA
cdr3_aa: CASSPTGTEAFF
cdr3_nt: TGTGCCAGCAGTCCAACCGGGACAGAAGCTTTCTTT

v_call: TRBV2
d_call: TRBD2
j_call: TRBJ2-7
clone_size: NA
cdr3_aa: CASIRLAGEAEQYF
cdr3_nt: TGTGCCAGCATCCGACTAGCGGGAGAGGCCGAGCAGTACTTC

v_call: TRBV9
d_call: NA
j_call: TRBJ1-1
clone_size: NA
cdr3_aa: CASSVAGLGTEAFF
cdr3_nt: TGTGCCAGCAGCGTAGCAGGGTTGGGAACTGAAGCTTTCTTT

v_call: TRBV27
d_call: NA
j_call: TRBJ1-1
clone_size: NA
cdr3_aa: CASSSRGPGYTEAFF
cdr3_nt: TGTGCCAGCAGTTCTCGCGGTCCCGGGTACACTGAAGCTTTCTTT

v_call: TRBV12-5
d_call: TRBD1
j_call: TRBJ1-2
clone_size: NA
cdr3_aa: CASGPAGTGTNYGYTF
cdr3_nt: TGTGCTAGTGGTCCGGCCGGGACAGGGACTAACTATGGCTACACCTTC

v_call: TRBV7-2
d_call: NA
j_call: TRBJ2-1
clone_size: NA
cdr3_aa: CASSLGPPSYNEQFF
cdr3_nt: TGTGCCAGCAGCTTGGGCCCGCCCTCCTACAATGAGCAGTTCTTC

v_call: TRBV5-4
d_call: TRBD2
j_call: TRBJ2-7
clone_size: NA
cdr3_aa: CASSLEREGYEQYF
cdr3_nt: TGTGCCAGCAGCTTGGAGCGGGAGGGGTACGAGCAGTACTTC

v_call: TRBV15
d_call: NA
j_call: TRBJ2-7
clone_size: NA
cdr3_aa: CATSSPGWEQYF
cdr3_nt: TGTGCCACCAGCAGCCCCGGGTGGGAGCAGTACTTC

v_call: TRBV27
d_call: TRBD1
j_call: TRBJ2-7
clone_size: NA
cdr3_aa: CASSLWDRAIDEQYF
cdr3_nt: TGTGCCAGCAGTTTATGGGACAGGGCCATCGACGAGCAGTACTTC

v_call: TRBV9
d_call: NA
j_call: TRBJ1-1
clone_size: NA
cdr3_aa: CASSPGGRNTEAFF
cdr3_nt: TGTGCCAGCAGCCCCGGGGGGCGGAACACTGAAGCTTTCTTT

v_call: TRBV5-7
d_call: NA
j_call: TRBJ2-2
clone_size: NA
cdr3_aa: CASSFTSRGELFF
cdr3_nt: TGTGCCAGCAGCTTTACTAGCAGAGGGGAGCTGTTTTTT

v_call: TRBV29-1
d_call: TRBD1
j_call: TRBJ1-2
clone_size: NA
cdr3_aa: CSVGDRGKFYGYTF
cdr3_nt: TGCAGCGTGGGGGACAGGGGGAAATTCTATGGCTACACCTTC

v_call: TRBV27
d_call: NA
j_call: TRBJ2-7
clone_size: NA
cdr3_aa: CASSFGGTYEQYF
cdr3_nt: TGTGCCAGCAGTTTCGGAGGAACCTACGAGCAGTACTTC